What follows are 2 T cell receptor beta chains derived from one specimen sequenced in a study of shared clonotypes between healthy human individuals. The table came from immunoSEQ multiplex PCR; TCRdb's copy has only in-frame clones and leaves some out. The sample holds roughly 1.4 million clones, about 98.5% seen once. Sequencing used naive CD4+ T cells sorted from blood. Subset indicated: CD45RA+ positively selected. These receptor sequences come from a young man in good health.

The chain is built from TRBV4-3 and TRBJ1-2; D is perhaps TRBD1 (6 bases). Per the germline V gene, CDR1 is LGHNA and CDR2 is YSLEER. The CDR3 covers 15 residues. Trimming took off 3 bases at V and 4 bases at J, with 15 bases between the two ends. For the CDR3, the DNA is TGCGCCAGCAGCCAGGGGGTAGGGGGATCCTATGGCTACACCTTC. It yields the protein CASSQGVGGSYGYTF.

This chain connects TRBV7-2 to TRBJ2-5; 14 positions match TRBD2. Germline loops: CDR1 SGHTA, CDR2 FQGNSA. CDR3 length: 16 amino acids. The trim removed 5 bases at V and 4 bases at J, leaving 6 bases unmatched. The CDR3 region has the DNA TGTGCCAGCAGCGGGACTAGCGGGAGAGGCGGAGAGACCCAGTACTTC. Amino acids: CASSGTSGRGGETQYF.